This T cell receptor (beta chain) came from a study of cytomegalovirus exposure and HLA in healthy donors. Findings of the study overall: Near-uniform donor sequencing depth was presumed by presence/absence analyses. Later on, a genetic analysis was performed. It linked a missense variant in DCLRE1C with V- and J-gene trimming of TCR beta.

PCR amplification relied on 60 Vbeta primers (plus 13 Jbeta primers). Libraries were prepared by immunoSEQ multiplex PCR; TCRdb keeps only in-frame clonotypes and omits some of them. Among under 200,000 clones listed, around 80% were seen once. Concerning this clone itself: As yet, its antigen is unknown.

Trimming removed 4 bases from V and 6 bases from J; junction bases left unmatched: 4. The CDR3 has 14 residues. Germline assignment: CDR1 MNHEY and CDR2 SMNVEV (reference sequence). The sample was PBMCs. This TCR came from a male donor in good health and CMV-seronegative. V usage is TRBV27 and J usage is TRBJ2-7; TRBD1 matches 12 bases. The CDR3, as DNA: TGTGCCAGCAGTTCGGGACAGGGGGCACTCGAGCAGTACTTC. Amino acid sequence: CASSSGQGALEQYF.